A selection of T cell receptor beta chains follows, all from one sample in a study of blood T cell repertoires in COVID-19. Sequencing was performed with immunoSEQ multiplex PCR; in TCRdb, only in-frame clones are kept and a portion is missing. Found here are around 60,000 clones, approximately 86% of them singletons; the top ten hold 3.5%. Input material: peripheral blood. Receptors originate from a man aged 45-65 years with active COVID-19. CDR3s include the opening cysteine and the closing phenylalanine or tryptophan. D genes are given only for firm matches. Rows may omit the clone size; those that give it use once, few, many or a size class.

clone size	D gene	J gene	V gene	CDR3 DNA	CDR3 protein
.	.	TRBJ1-5	TRBV6-1	TGTGCCAGCAGTGAAGCGTCAGGGGTTATCCAGCCCCAGCATTTT	CASSEASGVIQPQHF
many	TRBD1	TRBJ2-7	TRBV30	TGTGCCTGGAGGGGCGGGACAGGGGGTTTCAACGAGCAGTACTTC	CAWRGGTGGFNEQYF
.	TRBD1	TRBJ1-2	TRBV19	TGTGCCAGTACCTCGGACAGGGGGCGTAATGGCTACACCTTC	CASTSDRGRNGYTF
once	TRBD1	TRBJ2-2	TRBV18	TGTGCCAGCTCGCAGGACAGGGGGCTTATGATCACCGGGGAGCTGTTTTTT	CASSQDRGLMITGELFF
once	.	TRBJ2-5	TRBV24-1	TGTGCCACCAGTGAAGCTAGTTTGGAGACCCAGTACTTC	CATSEASLETQYF
.	.	TRBJ1-1	TRBV5-6	TGTGCCAGCAGCCTAGGCCGTTTCAACACTGAAGCTTTCTTT	CASSLGRFNTEAFF
.	TRBD1	TRBJ2-7	TRBV27	TGTGCCAGCAGTTTTTACAGGGGGCTATACGAGCAGTACTTC	CASSFYRGLYEQYF
.	TRBD2	TRBJ2-7	TRBV5-4	TGTGCCAGCAGCTTGGCCGGCGGGGGGACCTTCTACGAGCAGTACTTC	CASSLAGGGTFYEQYF
.	.	TRBJ1-1	TRBV30	TGTGCCTGGAGTTTTAGTAGCCAGGGAGCTTTCTTT	CAWSFSSQGAFF
.	.	TRBJ2-3	TRBV18	TGTGCCAGCTCACCCACAGTCTCTAGCACAGATACGCAGTATTTT	CASSPTVSSTDTQYF
.	.	TRBJ2-2	TRBV2	TGTGCCAGCAGTGTCATTTCAGGGGGGACCGGGGAGCTGTTTTTT	CASSVISGGTGELFF
.	.	TRBJ2-4	TRBV30	TGTGCCTGGAGTGTAAGCGGGTCCTTAGCCAAAAACATTCAGTACTTC	CAWSVSGSLAKNIQYF
.	TRBD1	TRBJ1-3	TRBV19	TGTGCCAGTAGTCCCAGGGGGACAGAGATCTCTGGAAACACCATATATTTT	CASSPRGTEISGNTIYF
.	.	TRBJ1-6	TRBV5-5	TGTGCCAGCAGCGCCTCGGGAAACGGTAATTCACCCCTCCACTTT	CASSASGNGNSPLHF
.	.	TRBJ2-5	TRBV30	TGTGCCTGGAGTGTCGTGGTAGCAAGGTACCAAGAGACCCAGTACTTC	CAWSVVVARYQETQYF
once	TRBD1	TRBJ2-7	TRBV10-3	TGTGCCATCAGTCCGACAGGGGATATCCACGAGCAGTACTTC	CAISPTGDIHEQYF
once	.	TRBJ2-1	TRBV15	TGTGCCACCAGCAGAGATCGGTACAATGAGCAGTTCTTC	CATSRDRYNEQFF
once	.	TRBJ1-2	TRBV6-5	TGTGCCAGCACCGCGGGGACGGCATATGGCTACACCTTC	CASTAGTAYGYTF
.	TRBD1	TRBJ1-2	TRBV7-2	TGTGCCAGCAGCCCCGCTACCGGGACAGGGGGCGGTGGCTACACCTTC	CASSPATGTGGGGYTF
.	.	TRBJ2-3	TRBV7-9	TGTGCCAGCAGCTTAGCCGGTAGTTCGAACACAGATACGCAGTATTTT	CASSLAGSSNTDTQYF
.	.	TRBJ1-5	TRBV12-3/TRBV12-4	TGTGCCAGCAGTTTCAGACAGTCGCCCCAGCATTTT	CASSFRQSPQHF
.	TRBD2	TRBJ2-3	TRBV3-1/TRBV3-2	TGTGCCAGCAGCGCGGGGACTAGCGGTTCGCAGTATTTT	CASSAGTSGSQYF
few	TRBD2	TRBJ2-1	TRBV28	TGTGCCAGCAGTTTACTAGCGGCGCTGAACAATGAGCAGTTCTTC	CASSLLAALNNEQFF
once	TRBD2	TRBJ2-2	TRBV7-2	TGTGCCAGCAGCTTACCTAGCGGGGGGGCTAACACCGGGGAGCTGTTTTTT	CASSLPSGGANTGELFF
.	.	TRBJ1-1	TRBV7-8	TGTGCCAGCAGCTCTGGCAGTTTGAACACTGAAGCTTTCTTT	CASSSGSLNTEAFF
.	.	TRBJ2-1	TRBV6-5	TGTGCCAGCAGTTACTACCCGGTGGGAGGTAGTGAGCAGTTCTTC	CASSYYPVGGSEQFF
.	TRBD2	TRBJ2-3	TRBV19	TGTGCCAGTAGGGGGAGGGACGGCCTGGATACGCAGTATTTT	CASRGRDGLDTQYF
.	.	TRBJ2-5	TRBV7-8	TGTGCCAGCAGAATGAGGGGCGGCGGGGGCCCTCAAGAGACCCAGTACTTC	CASRMRGGGGPQETQYF
.	.	TRBJ2-3	TRBV10-3	TGTGCCATCAGTGAGTCGGGACTTCATACGCAGTATTTT	CAISESGLHTQYF
.	.	TRBJ1-1	TRBV6-1	TGTGCCAGCAGTGAAACTAAGGGACACAACACTGAAGCTTTCTTT	CASSETKGHNTEAFF
once	TRBD1	TRBJ2-3	TRBV5-4	TGTGCCAGCAGCTCCGTCCGGGACAGGCTAGATACGCAGTATTTT	CASSSVRDRLDTQYF
.	.	TRBJ1-3	TRBV11-1	TGTGCCAGCAGCCTAGAGGGGCCTGGAAACACCATATATTTT	CASSLEGPGNTIYF
.	.	TRBJ2-2	TRBV13	TGTGCCAGCAGCTTGGGGGGGCACGGGGAGCTGTTTTTT	CASSLGGHGELFF
.	TRBD2	TRBJ2-7	TRBV5-1	TGCGCCAGCAGCGAACGACTAGCGGTCGAGCAGTACTTC	CASSERLAVEQYF
.	TRBD2	TRBJ2-3	TRBV3-1/TRBV3-2	TGTGCCAGCAGCCAAGGGGAGGGAGATACGCAGTATTTT	CASSQGEGDTQYF
.	.	TRBJ2-7	TRBV19	TGTGCCAGTAGTATCTTAACCGACAGCTCCTACGAGCAGTACTTC	CASSILTDSSYEQYF